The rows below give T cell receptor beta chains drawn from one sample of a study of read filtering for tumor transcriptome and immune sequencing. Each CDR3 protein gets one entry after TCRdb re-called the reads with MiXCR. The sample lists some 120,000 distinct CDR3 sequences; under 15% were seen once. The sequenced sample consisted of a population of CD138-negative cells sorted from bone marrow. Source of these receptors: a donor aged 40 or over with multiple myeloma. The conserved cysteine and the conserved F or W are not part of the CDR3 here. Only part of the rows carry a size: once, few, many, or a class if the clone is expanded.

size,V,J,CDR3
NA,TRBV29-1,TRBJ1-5,SARDRGQPQH
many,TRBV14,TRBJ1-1,ASSQGGGQGEAF
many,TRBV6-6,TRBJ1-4,ASSSEEKLF
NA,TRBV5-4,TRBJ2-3,ASSLAGQGAPDTQY
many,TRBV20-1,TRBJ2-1,SASNARVSHNEQF
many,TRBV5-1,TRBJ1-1,ASSLWVDTEAF
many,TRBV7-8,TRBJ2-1,ASSLPQRGGTEQF
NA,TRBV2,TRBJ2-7,ASSPGAITYEQY
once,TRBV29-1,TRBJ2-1,SVEVQGANEQF
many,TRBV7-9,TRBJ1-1,ASSLVIGGSPEAF
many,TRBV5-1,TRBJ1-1,ASSLRGQENTEAF
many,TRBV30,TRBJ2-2,AWSSKQGMNTGELF
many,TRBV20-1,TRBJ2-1,SATSSGGLNEQF
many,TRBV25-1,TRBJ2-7,ASSDAIAGQVGEQY
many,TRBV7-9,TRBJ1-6,ASAGANSPLH
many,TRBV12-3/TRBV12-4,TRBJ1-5,ASSPRGGGNQPQH
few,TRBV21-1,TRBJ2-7,ASSSPGPGGSYEQY
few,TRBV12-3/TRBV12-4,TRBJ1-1,ASSPPGRVAF
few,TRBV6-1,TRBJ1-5,ASSEEAQNQPQH
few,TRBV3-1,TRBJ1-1,ASSQESGQTEAF
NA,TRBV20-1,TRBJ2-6,SARTGSGANVLT
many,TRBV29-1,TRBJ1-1,SVVRVGDTEAF
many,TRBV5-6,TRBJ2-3,ASSLGAGGRTDTQY
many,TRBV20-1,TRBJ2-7,SARRTGGYEQY
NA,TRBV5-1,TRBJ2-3,TSSLYRPGRGDTPY
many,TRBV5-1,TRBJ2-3,ASSESPRGDTQY
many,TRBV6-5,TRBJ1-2,ASSYSLGTPIQT
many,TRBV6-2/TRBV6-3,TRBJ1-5,ASSIQGNQPQH
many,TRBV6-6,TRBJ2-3,ASSYGQSTDTQY
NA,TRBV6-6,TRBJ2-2,ASSYSNPGELF
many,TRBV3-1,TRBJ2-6,ASSHLRDSGANVLT
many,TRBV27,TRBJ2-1,ARKPPHEQF
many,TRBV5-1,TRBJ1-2,ASSSGTGASYT
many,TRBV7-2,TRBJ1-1,ASSSPNTEAF
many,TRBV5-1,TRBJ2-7,ASSLTSEPYEQY
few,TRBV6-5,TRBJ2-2,ASMMTQGLTGELF
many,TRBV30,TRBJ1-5,AWSATRDQPQH
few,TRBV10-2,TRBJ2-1,ASSGGGGSGRSEQF
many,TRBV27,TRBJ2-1,ASSGVGGEQF
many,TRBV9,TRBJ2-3,ASTGRAVTDTQY
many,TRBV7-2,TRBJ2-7,ASSLRESQVPSYEQY
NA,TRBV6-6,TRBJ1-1,ASTPPTVMNTEAF
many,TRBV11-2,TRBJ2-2,ASSSDRTGELF
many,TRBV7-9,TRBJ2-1,ASSQGLAGGYEQF
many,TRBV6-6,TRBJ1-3,ASSYSNGPGD
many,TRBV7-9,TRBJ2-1,ASRSRGGPYNEQF
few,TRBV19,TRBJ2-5,ASSYLAGETQY